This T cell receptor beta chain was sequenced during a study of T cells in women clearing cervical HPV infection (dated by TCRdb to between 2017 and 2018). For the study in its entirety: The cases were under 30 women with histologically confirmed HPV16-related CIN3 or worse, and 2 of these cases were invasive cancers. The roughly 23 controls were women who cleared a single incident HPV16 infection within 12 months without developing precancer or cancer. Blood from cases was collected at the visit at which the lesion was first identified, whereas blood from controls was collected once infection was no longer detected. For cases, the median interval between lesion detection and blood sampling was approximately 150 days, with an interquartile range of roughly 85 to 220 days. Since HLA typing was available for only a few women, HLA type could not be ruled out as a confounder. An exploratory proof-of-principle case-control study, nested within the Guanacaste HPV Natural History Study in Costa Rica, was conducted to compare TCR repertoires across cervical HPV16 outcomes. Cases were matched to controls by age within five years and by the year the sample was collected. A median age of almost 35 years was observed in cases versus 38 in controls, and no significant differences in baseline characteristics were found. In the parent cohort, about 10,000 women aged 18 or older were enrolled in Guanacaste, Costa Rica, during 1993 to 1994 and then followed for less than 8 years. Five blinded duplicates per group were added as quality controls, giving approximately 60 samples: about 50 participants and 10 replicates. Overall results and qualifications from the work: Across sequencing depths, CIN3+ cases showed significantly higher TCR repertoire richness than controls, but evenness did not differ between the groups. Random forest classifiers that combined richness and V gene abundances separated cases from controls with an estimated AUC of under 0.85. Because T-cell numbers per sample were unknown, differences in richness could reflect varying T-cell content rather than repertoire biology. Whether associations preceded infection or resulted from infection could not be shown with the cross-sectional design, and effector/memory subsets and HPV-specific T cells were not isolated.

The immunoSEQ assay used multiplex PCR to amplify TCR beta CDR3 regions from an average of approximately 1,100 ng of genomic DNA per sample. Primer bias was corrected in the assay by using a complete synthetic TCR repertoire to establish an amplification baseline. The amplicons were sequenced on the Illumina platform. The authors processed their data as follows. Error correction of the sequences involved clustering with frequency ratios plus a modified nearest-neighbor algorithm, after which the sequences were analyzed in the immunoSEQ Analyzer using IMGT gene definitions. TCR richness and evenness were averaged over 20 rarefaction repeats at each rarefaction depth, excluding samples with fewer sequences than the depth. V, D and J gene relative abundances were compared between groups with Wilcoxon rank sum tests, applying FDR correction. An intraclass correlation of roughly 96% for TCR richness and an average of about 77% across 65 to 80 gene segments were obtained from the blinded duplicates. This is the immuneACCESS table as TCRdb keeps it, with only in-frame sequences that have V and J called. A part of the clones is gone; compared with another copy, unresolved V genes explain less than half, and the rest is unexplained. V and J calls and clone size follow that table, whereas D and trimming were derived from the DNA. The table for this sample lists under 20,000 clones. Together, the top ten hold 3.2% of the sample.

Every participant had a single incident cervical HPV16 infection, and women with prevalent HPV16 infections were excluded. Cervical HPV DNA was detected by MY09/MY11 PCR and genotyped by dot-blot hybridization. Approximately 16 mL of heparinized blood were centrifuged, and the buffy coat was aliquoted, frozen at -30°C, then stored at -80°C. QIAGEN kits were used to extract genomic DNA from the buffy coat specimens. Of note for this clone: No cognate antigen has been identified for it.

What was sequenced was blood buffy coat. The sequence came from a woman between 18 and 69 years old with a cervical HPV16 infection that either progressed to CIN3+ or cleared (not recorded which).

CDR3 DNA, as far as it was read: TGCAGTGCTAGAGGAGTAGGGGTAGGC. It codes for CSARGVGVG. From start to end, the CDR3 is CSARGVGVGYTF. The chain uses TRBV20-1 and TRBJ1-2; TRBD1 is perhaps the D gene, given 5 matching bases. Read coverage stops 3 residues before the CDR3 terminus; the germline J gene supplies the remainder. CDR1 and CDR2 were assigned from the germline V gene (reference sequence) as DFQATT and SNEGSKA. The CDR3 holds 12 amino acids from the cysteine to the phenylalanine. The DNA shown is the part of the CDR3 that was read: 27 bases, in frame from base 1.